Reported below is one T cell receptor beta chain. Its antigen remains undetermined. No base quality information exists; no much larger clone differs at one position. The data originate from a study of cytomegalovirus exposure and HLA in healthy donors (TCRdb year 2017). With regard to the full study: An earlier analysis of approximately 590 of the donors reported about 250 Gb of sequence data and 117 million unique TCR beta sequences from some 180 million T cells. Typing coverage differed by locus: A, B, C, DRB1 and DQB1 were typed in roughly 620-640 donors, DQA1 in 500 to 550, DPA1 in some 600, and DPB1 in approximately 450. Donor age, sex, ethnicity and CMV serostatus were compiled alongside the repertoire data. Genome-wide SNP genotypes for about three fifths of the roughly 670 donors were used in a later genetic analysis, which treated that subset as a discovery cohort. To decide whether each TCR beta V gene segment behaved as functional or pseudogenic, an earlier analysis of 587 of the donors relied on high-throughput TCR beta sequencing. Along with the approximately 700-subject first cohort, a separate validation cohort of around 110 different subjects was used. Rather than using new phenotypic data, the later analysis identified candidate immune exposures from TCR beta sequences and from how often those sequences occurred across donors. Every discovery cohort repertoire had been produced on one sequencing platform. Among over 350 genotyped donors of the cohort, an average of 235,054 unique TCR beta nucleotide sequences were sequenced per donor, around 20% of them non-productive. An early release that covered some 640 HLA-typed donors contained about 300 gigabases of sequencing data and 75 million to 100 million unique TCR sequences. The aim of the study was to test whether cataloging public T cell receptors could identify signatures of past pathogen exposure. HLA typing included class I and class II loci at four-digit resolution. The study profiled the T cell repertoires of fewer than 850 subjects by immunosequencing and related them to cytomegalovirus serostatus. The genetic ancestry cluster associated with self-reported Caucasian donors included 81% of the 300 to 400 genotyped donors. The study combined high-throughput TCR immunosequencing, statistical association of individual TCRs with disease status, and machine learning to predict cytomegalovirus infection status. To study patterns of TCR occurrence, a later analysis re-analyzed previously published TCR beta repertoires from several hundred donors and added high-resolution HLA genotyping. Because of strong linkage in the cohort, 5 or 6 DR-DQ haplotypes were treated as single units for association and clustering.

CDR1 and CDR2 are drawn from the germline V gene (reference sequence): LNHDA, SQIVND. The junction shows trimming of 7 bases on V and 3 bases on J, and the gene matches do not reach 6 bases of it. The CDR3 numbers 14 residues from cysteine through phenylalanine. The read is trimmed to its CDR3 DNA, 42 bases read in frame from base 1. In total, 500 to 700 healthy bone marrow donors made up the cohort. Cohort members were all nominally healthy when sampled, although unrecorded immune exposures were likely present. The donor tested CMV seronegative, placing the donor among the 350 or so seronegative members of the cohort. Each donor provided a peripheral blood sample, and peripheral blood mononuclear cells were used for TCR beta sequencing. Genomic DNA extraction from the blood cell samples was performed with the Qiagen DNeasy Blood Extraction Kit. Overall results and qualifications from the work: According to the authors, the approach could potentially be generalized to other disease states and immunological phenotypes. A further reported finding was that TCR beta sequences accurately predicted the HLA-A and HLA-B alleles for most subjects in the first cohort. Because counts were too low, 15 or so rarely observed V segments, including chromosome 9 orphons, were excluded from the earlier analysis of 587 of the donors. Assigning TCR associations to individual alleles was difficult when HLA alleles, especially DR and DQ, strongly co-occurred. Only TCR beta chains were sequenced in this cohort, and the absence of alpha or paired-chain data limited detectable features. In both the original and validation cohorts, the classifier was reported to diagnose cytomegalovirus status with high specificity and sensitivity. In vitro tests confirmed that a few of the cytomegalovirus-associated TCR beta chains recognize cytomegalovirus antigens. Across donors, most TCR sequences were observed very rarely, whereas some public TCRs were present in many individuals. Because the 87-base-pair reads could not distinguish some IMGT-functional V segments, including TRBV6-2 and TRBV6-3, those segments were excluded. V-gene and J-gene trimming of TCR beta chains was associated with a missense DCLRE1C variant in a later genetic analysis, and the association was replicated in an independent cohort. Roughly uniform sequencing depth across donors was assumed in presence/absence analyses, although this assumption may not hold. In an earlier analysis of over 550 of the donors, most TCR beta V segments were observed in productive rearrangements about 87% or about 30% of the time, broadly matching IMGT annotations. A cluster of highly shared sequence variants was judged likely to be a technical artifact of the sequencing pipeline. A later analysis found that TCR association rates varied across HLA loci, with DRB1 alleles showing the most associated TCRs and HLA-C alleles the fewest. At a false discovery rate of 0.05, a later analysis linked around 15,000 TCR beta sequences to specific HLA alleles. A later genetic analysis reported fewer N-insertions in productive TCRs among donors in an Asian-associated ancestry cluster than the approximately 700-donor mean. For the cohort, immune exposure information was limited to CMV serostatus. Several of the top co-occurrence clusters appeared to be linked to parvovirus B19, influenza, CMV and Epstein-Barr virus, according to a later analysis. In a later analysis, HLA-associated TCR beta chains showed more clonal expansion and lower generation probabilities than non-associated chains that were equally common. Linkage disequilibrium might explain the correlated functional status among segregating V segments, but an unknown experimental factor could not be ruled out. HLA typing was unavailable for some donors at each locus, so association tests used only the typed subset. In a later analysis, most CMV-associated TCR beta chains were found to appear HLA-restricted, with HLA associations seemingly driven largely by CMV exposure. A total of some 180 TCR beta chains were listed by the study as associated with cytomegalovirus.

Receptor libraries were prepared by the immunoSEQ multiplex PCR assay. A mixture of 60 forward primers for TCR Vbeta segments and 13 reverse primers for TCR Jbeta segments was used in the multiplex PCR. The CDR3 region of rearranged TCR beta genes was amplified from genomic DNA with a multiplex PCR assay. The amplified TCR beta libraries were sequenced on the Illumina HiSeq System as 87-base-pair reads. For the original study's pipeline: Across the roughly 600 repertoires, a later analysis counted some 80 million unique TCR beta chains, around 11 million of which were shared by at least two donors. Raw reads were error-corrected and collapsed into unique sequences with a nearest-neighbor algorithm that merged closely related sequences to remove PCR and sequencing errors. V, D and J gene segments were assigned by aligning CDR3 sequences to IMGT reference sequences. For a sequence to be retained, at least a six-nucleotide match to both a V gene segment and a J gene segment was required. Rearrangements were called productive when the CDR3 lacked stop codons and stayed in frame with V and J; all others were non-productive. CDR3 was defined by IMGT convention, running from the second conserved V-encoded cysteine to the conserved J-encoded phenylalanine. Sequences without an unambiguous match to a single V gene segment were excluded from the earlier analysis of 500 to 700 of the donors. An earlier analysis of under 750 of the donors called V segments functional above 56.7% productive rearrangements and segregating when the between-donor standard deviation exceeded 5%. A statistical classification framework was built to diagnose cytomegalovirus status from the catalog of TCR beta chain sequences. A later analysis assigned V and J genes by comparing TCR nucleotide sequences with IMGT/GENE-DB human TR gene sequences. In a later analysis, CDR3 sequences and most-parsimonious VDJ recombination scenarios were assigned using the TCRdist pipeline. In a later analysis, every TCR beta chain was defined by the combination of its CDR3 amino acid sequence and its V-gene family, and reads without a unique V-gene family were dropped. In a later analysis, several hundred highly shared, low-generation-probability nucleotide sequences were removed to address suspected cross-contamination and a sequencing artifact. In a later analysis, a clonal expansion index was calculated for each public chain from normalized within-repertoire ranks of inferred template counts. In a later analysis, generation probabilities were computed using a VDJ recombination model fitted to out-of-frame rearrangements, and the results were checked against IGoR. In a later analysis, hypergeometric tests were used to score TCR-TCR, TCR-HLA and TCR-CMV co-occurrence, with a repertoire-size bias correction applied to TCR pairs. To estimate false discovery rates, a later analysis permuted the HLA or CMV assignments 20 times. In a later analysis, co-occurring TCRs were grouped with DBSCAN, and TCRdist sequence similarity was added when clustering was performed within HLA-allele-positive subsets. For co-occurrence clustering, repertoires with fewer than 30,000 or more than 120,000 public chains were excluded, along with a handful of repertoires with anomalous nucleotide sharing. TCRdb carries this immuneACCESS record with in-frame sequences only. Its versions omit some clonotypes, under half of them owing to an unresolved V gene in the studies checked, with the rest unexplained. The V and J calls and clone size are taken from that table; D and trimming were inferred from the DNA. The sample includes 100,000 to 150,000 clones, with roughly 80% observed a single time. Approximately 1.5% of the sample comes from the top ten.

The chain was built from TRBV19 and TRBJ1-1, with 9 bases aligning to TRBD1. Sequenced material: PBMCs. The TCR originated in a female donor in good health and CMV-seronegative. Here the CDR3 is given as CASKRTGVYTEAFF. The DNA sequence is given as TGTGCCAGTAAGAGGACAGGGGTATACACTGAAGCTTTCTTT.